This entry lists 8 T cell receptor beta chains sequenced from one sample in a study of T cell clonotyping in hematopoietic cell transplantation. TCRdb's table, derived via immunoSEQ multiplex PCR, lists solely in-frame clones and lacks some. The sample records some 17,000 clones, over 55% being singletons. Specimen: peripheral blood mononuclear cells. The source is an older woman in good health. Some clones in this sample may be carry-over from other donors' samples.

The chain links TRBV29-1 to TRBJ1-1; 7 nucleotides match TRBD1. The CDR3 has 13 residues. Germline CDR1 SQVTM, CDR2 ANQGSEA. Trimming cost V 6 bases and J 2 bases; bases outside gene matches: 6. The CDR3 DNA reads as TGCAGCGTACGACAGGGAATAAACACTGAAGCTTTCTTT. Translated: CSVRQGINTEAFF.

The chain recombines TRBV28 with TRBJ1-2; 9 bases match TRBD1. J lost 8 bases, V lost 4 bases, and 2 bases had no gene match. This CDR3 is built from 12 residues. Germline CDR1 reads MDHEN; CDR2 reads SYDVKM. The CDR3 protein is CASSSGTGGYTF. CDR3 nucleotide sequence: TGTGCCAGCAGTTCGGGGACAGGGGGCTACACCTTC.

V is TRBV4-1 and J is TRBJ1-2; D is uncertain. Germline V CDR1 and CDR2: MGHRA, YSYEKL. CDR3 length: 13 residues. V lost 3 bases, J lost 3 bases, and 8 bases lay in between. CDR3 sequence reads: CASSHLGHYGYTF. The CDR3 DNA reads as TGCGCCAGCAGCCACCTCGGACACTATGGCTACACCTTC.

In DNA, the CDR3 is TGTGCCAGCAGCTTCGCGGCGGGAGGGAGCTCCTACGAGCAGTACTTC. This sequence encodes CASSFAAGGSSYEQYF. This rearrangement joins TRBV7-2 to TRBJ2-7; 9 nucleotides line up with TRBD2. With 3 bases clipped from V and 0 bases from J, the junction kept 6 bases outside the gene matches. Germline loops: CDR1 SGHTA, CDR2 FQGNSA. CDR3 size: 16 residues.

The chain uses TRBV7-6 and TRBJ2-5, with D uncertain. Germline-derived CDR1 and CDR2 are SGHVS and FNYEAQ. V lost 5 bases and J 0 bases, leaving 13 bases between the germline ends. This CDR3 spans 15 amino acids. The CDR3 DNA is TGTGCCAGCAGCCCTCAACGAAGGAACCAAGAGACCCAGTACTTC. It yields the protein CASSPQRRNQETQYF.

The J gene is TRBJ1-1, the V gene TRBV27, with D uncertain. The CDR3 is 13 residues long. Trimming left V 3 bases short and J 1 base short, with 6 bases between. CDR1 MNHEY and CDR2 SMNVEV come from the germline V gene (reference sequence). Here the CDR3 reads CASSLVRNTEAFF. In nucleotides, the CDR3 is TGTGCCAGCAGTTTGGTGAGGAACACTGAAGCTTTCTTT.

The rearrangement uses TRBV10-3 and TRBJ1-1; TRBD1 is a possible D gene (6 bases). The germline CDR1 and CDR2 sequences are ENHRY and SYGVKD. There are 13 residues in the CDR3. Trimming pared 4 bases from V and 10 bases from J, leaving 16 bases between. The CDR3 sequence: CAISGTDRGPAFF. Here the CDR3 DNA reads TGTGCCATCAGTGGGACGGACAGAGGACCAGCTTTCTTT.

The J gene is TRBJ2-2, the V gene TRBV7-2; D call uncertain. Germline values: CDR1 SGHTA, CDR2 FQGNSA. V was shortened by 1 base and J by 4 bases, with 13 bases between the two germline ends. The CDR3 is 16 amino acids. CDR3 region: CASSLVSGPGTGELFF. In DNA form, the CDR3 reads TGTGCCAGCAGCTTAGTATCTGGGCCAGGCACCGGGGAGCTGTTTTTT.